The 13 T cell receptor beta chains presented below share a single source sample, sequenced in a study of T cells in Graves' hyperthyroidism and ophthalmopathy. TCR beta CDR3 sequences were amplified from RNA transcripts. Using the HTBI primer set, a first-round RT-PCR was run on the TCR CDR3. From the multiplex PCR reads, TCRdb called clonotypes with MiXCR, one entry per CDR3 protein. The sample holds 600,000 to 650,000 distinct CDR3 sequences, around 15% seen once. Sequencing was done on a sample of blood. All receptors derive from a woman in her 30s with Graves' hyperthyroidism.

This clonotype was seen a single time. The gene calls are TRBV5-6 and TRBJ1-1; D gene uncertain. This CDR3 is built from 14 residues. The V gene's germline CDR1 is SGHDT and CDR2 YYEEEE. Trimming took off 0 bases at V and 3 bases at J, with 9 bases between the two ends. The CDR3 spells CASSLGPGYTEAFF. The CDR3 DNA reads as TGTGCCAGCAGCTTGGGCCCCGGGTACACTGAAGCTTTCTTT.

This clonotype was observed many times. The CDR3 sequence is CASSLAPENIQYF. CDR3 bases: TGTGCCAGCAGCTTAGCGCCGGAAAACATTCAGTACTTC. The chain couples TRBV7-9 to TRBJ2-4; D is unclear. The germline V and J ends were trimmed by 0 bases and 5 bases, with 5 bases remaining between them. CDR1 and CDR2 (germline): SEHNR, FQNEAQ (reference sequence). This CDR3 contains 13 residues.

V gene TRBV12-3 or TRBV12-4 combines with J gene TRBJ1-4; no reliable D call. Trimming removed 6 bases from V and 0 bases from J, with 14 bases in between. The CDR3 totals 16 residues. As DNA, the CDR3 is TGTGCCAGCAGCCCCTACCCCTGGCCAACTAATGAAAAACTGTTTTTT. Translated: CASSPYPWPTNEKLFF.

This clonotype was recorded many times. V is TRBV7-3 and J is TRBJ1-1, with D possibly matching TRBD1 (5 bases). CDR3 length equals 14 residues. The ends were cut back, 5 bases at V and 5 bases at J, with 15 bases in the middle. The germline CDR1 and CDR2 sequences are SGHTA and FQGTGA. The CDR3 nucleotides read TGTGCCAGCAGCCTAATCGGGGGTAGGACTGAAGCTTTCTTT. Translated: CASSLIGGRTEAFF.

This clonotype has a count of ten or more. The genes are TRBV5-1 and TRBJ2-3; 7 positions match TRBD2. The germline gives CDR1 SGHRS, CDR2 YFSETQ. The CDR3 contains 15 residues. Trimming cost V 7 bases and J 2 bases; bases outside gene matches: 10. CDR3 region: CASRRGGRDTDTQYF. The CDR3 bases are TGCGCCAGCCGACGGGGAGGGCGGGACACAGATACGCAGTATTTT.

The table lists this clonotype with many counts. V gene TRBV20-1 combines with J gene TRBJ2-7; 12 bases map to TRBD2. The CDR3 sequence is 16 residues long. Germline CDR1 DFQATT, CDR2 SNEGSKA (reference sequence). With 0 bases clipped from V and 4 bases from J, the junction kept 7 bases outside the gene matches. The CDR3: CSARDYLAGGPYEQYF. CDR3 coding DNA: TGCAGTGCTAGAGATTACCTAGCGGGAGGGCCATACGAGCAGTACTTC.

This chain joins TRBV5-4 and TRBJ2-3; 10 bases agree with TRBD2. V gave up 3 bases and J gave up 6 bases; unmatched junction bases: 7. The CDR3 is 15 amino acids. Looked up from germline, CDR1 is SGHNT and CDR2 is YYREEE (reference sequence). CDR3 sequence (DNA): TGTGCCAGCAGCTCGAGCGGGAGGGCCCCGGATACGCAGTATTTT. It encodes CASSSSGRAPDTQYF.

A word on this clonotype: The junction differs from germline at one of its ends, possibly a read error. The chain uses TRBV2 and TRBJ2-5; 10 bases agree with TRBD1. This CDR3 is built from 13 residues. Germline assignment: CDR1 SNHLY and CDR2 FYNNEI. The CDR3 loop reads CASRGQGQGTQYF. Here the CDR3 DNA reads TGTGCCAGCAGGGGACAGGGGCAAGGGACCCAGTACTTC.

This clonotype was picked up many times. The rearrangement links TRBV9 to TRBJ2-7; TRBD1 matches 10 bases. Germline V lookup: CDR1 SGDLS, CDR2 YYNGEE. The CDR3 totals 18 residues. Trimming removed 2 bases from V and 2 bases from J; junction bases left unmatched: 13. The CDR3 spells CASSVRLLDRGDPYEQYF. The CDR3 region has the DNA TGTGCCAGCAGCGTTCGTCTTCTGGACAGGGGGGACCCCTACGAGCAGTACTTC.

This clonotype was counted ten times or more. V and J are TRBV6-5 and TRBJ1-5; tentative D call: TRBD1 (6 bases). The CDR3 covers 16 residues. The germline V gene has CDR1 MNHEY and CDR2 SVGAGI. Trimming cost V 2 bases and J 0 bases, with 11 bases left between them. The chain's CDR3 is CASSYGGGVSNQPQHF. DNA for the CDR3: TGTGCCAGCAGTTACGGAGGGGGGGTTAGCAATCAGCCCCAGCATTTT.

The chain carries TRBV7-9 and TRBJ2-1; D ambiguous. The CDR3 is 11 amino acids. Per germline, CDR1 SEHNR and CDR2 FQNEAQ (reference sequence). Trimming took 4 bases from V and 10 from J, leaving 8 bases between them. As DNA, the CDR3 is TGTGCCAGCAGCTCCTTTTACGAGCAGTTCTTC. Amino acid sequence: CASSSFYEQFF.

The chain is built from TRBV7-2 and TRBJ2-2; no clear D. The CDR3 contains 15 residues. Trimming cost V 1 base and J 6 bases, with 12 bases left between them. Per the germline V gene, CDR1 is SGHTA and CDR2 is FQGNSA. CDR3 in amino acids: CASSLGPAYSGELFF. The CDR3, as DNA: TGTGCCAGCAGCTTAGGGCCGGCTTATTCCGGGGAGCTGTTTTTT.

The table lists this clonotype with many counts. The chain joins TRBV28 to TRBJ1-5; TRBD1 matches at 8 bases. The CDR3 is 17 residues long. Germline-derived CDR1 and CDR2 are MDHEN and SYDVKM. With V trimmed by 6 bases and J by 5 bases, 15 bases remained unmatched. CDR3 in amino acids: CASRVPGGQGADQPQHF. CDR3 DNA sequence: TGTGCCAGCAGAGTACCCGGCGGGCAGGGGGCGGATCAGCCCCAGCATTTT. Complete variable domain (other parts from reference TRBV28 and TRBJ1-5): DVKVTQSSRYLVKRTGEKVFLECVQDMDHENMFWYRQDPGLGLRLIYFSYDVKMKEKGDIPEGYSVSREKKERFSLILESASTNQTSMYLCASRVPGGQGADQPQHFGDGTRLSIL.